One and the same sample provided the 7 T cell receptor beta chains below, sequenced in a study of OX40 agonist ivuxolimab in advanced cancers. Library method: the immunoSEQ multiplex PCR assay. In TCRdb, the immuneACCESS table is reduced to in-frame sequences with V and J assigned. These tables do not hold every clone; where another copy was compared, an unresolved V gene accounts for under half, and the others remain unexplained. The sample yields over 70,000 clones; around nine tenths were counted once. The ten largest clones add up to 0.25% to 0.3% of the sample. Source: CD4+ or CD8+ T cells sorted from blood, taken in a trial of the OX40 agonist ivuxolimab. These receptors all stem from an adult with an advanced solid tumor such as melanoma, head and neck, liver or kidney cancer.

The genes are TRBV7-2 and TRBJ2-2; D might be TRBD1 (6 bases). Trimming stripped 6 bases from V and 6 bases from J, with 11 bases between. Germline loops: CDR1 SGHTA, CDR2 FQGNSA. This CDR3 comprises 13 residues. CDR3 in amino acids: CASSPWGPGELFF. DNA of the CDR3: TGTGCCAGCAGTCCGTGGGGGCCCGGGGAGCTGTTTTTT.

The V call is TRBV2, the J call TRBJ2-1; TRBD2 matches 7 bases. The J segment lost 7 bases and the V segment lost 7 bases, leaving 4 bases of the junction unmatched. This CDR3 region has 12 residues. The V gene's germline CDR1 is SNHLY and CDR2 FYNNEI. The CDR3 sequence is CASIGLGNEQFF. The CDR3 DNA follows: TGTGCCAGCATCGGACTAGGTAATGAGCAGTTCTTC.

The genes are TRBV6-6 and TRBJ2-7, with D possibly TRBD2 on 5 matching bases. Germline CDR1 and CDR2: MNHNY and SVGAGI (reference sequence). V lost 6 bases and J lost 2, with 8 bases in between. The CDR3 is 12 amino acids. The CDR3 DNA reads TGTGCCAGCAGCAGCGGAACCTACGAGCAGTACTTC. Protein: CASSSGTYEQYF.

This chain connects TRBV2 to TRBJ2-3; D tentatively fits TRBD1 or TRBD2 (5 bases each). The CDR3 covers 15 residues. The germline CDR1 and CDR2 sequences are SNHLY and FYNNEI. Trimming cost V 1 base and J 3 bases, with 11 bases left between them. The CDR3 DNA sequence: TGTGCCAGCAGTGAAGGAGGGCAGGGTACAGATACGCAGTATTTT. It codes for CASSEGGQGTDTQYF.

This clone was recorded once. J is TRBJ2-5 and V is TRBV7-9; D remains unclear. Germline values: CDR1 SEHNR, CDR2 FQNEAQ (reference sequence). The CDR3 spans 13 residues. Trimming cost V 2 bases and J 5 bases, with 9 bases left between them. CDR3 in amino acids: CASSLPPGETQYF. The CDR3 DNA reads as TGTGCCAGCAGCTTACCGCCTGGGGAGACCCAGTACTTC. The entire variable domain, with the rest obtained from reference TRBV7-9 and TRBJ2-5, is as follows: DTGVSQNPRHKITKRGQNVTFRCDPISEHNRLYWYRQTLGQGPEFLTYFQNEAQLEKSRLLSDRFSAERPKGSFSTLEIQRTEQGDSAMYLCASSLPPGETQYFGPGTRLLVL.

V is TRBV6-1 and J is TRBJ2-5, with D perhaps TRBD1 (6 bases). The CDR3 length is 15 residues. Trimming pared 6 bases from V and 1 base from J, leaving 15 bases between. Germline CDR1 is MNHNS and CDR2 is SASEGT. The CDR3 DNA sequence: TGTGCCAGCAGCGCCGGGACACTTCTCCAAGAGACCCAGTACTTC. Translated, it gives CASSAGTLLQETQYF.

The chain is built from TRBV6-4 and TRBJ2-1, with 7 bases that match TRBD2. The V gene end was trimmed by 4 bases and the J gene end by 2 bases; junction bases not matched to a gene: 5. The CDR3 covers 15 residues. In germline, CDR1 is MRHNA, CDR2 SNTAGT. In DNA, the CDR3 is TGTGCCAGCAGTGCCAGCGGGGCGACCTACAATGAGCAGTTCTTC. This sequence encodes CASSASGATYNEQFF.